A selection of T cell receptor beta chains follows, all from one sample in a study of CD8 T cells in Susac syndrome. TCRdb redid the calling of the immunoSEQ multiplex PCR reads with MiXCR, one entry per CDR3 protein. Seen here are around 50,000 distinct CDR3 sequences, 92% observed once, and the top ten hold 0.41%. Input material: CD8+ T cells from PBMCs. The origin of the receptors is a human donor in good health. Each CDR3 is given with its conserved first and last residue. The D gene is left open where the match is weak. Clone size is given for some rows only: seen once, a few or many times, or a class if the clone is expanded.

size	V	D	J	DNA	CDR3
-	TRBV20-1	-	TRBJ1-3	TGCAGTGCCAGGCCCGGCCGGGGCTCTGGAAACACCATATATTTT	CSARPGRGSGNTIYF
-	TRBV10-3	TRBD2	TRBJ2-7	TGTGCCATCACCCCCGGACTAGGGAGGAACGAGCAGTACTTC	CAITPGLGRNEQYF
-	TRBV6-1	-	TRBJ2-5	TGTGCCAGCAGTCCCGTAAACGGCGGGATGATTAGGGAGGAGACCCAGTACTTC	CASSPVNGGMIREETQYF
-	TRBV6-1	-	TRBJ2-7	TGTGCCAGCAGCGACGGACCGTTCTCCTACGAGCAGTACTTC	CASSDGPFSYEQYF
-	TRBV6-1	TRBD1	TRBJ2-7	TGTGCCAGCAGTGAAGTCCCGGGACAGGGACGGCACGAGCAGTACTTC	CASSEVPGQGRHEQYF
-	TRBV30	TRBD1	TRBJ2-5	TGTGCCTGGAGTTGGGACAGGGCCCCCTTCCAAGAGACCCAGTACTTC	CAWSWDRAPFQETQYF
-	TRBV27	-	TRBJ2-1	TGTGCCAGCAGTTACAACTCGGGCGATGAGCAGTTCTTC	CASSYNSGDEQFF
once	TRBV6-2/TRBV6-3	-	TRBJ1-2	TGTGCCAGCAGTGGGCTGAGGAACTATGGCTACACCTTC	CASSGLRNYGYTF
-	TRBV7-6	TRBD2	TRBJ2-1	TGTGCCAGCAGCTTGGGGCTAGCGGGAGACGGTGAGCAGTTCTTC	CASSLGLAGDGEQFF
-	TRBV12-5	-	TRBJ2-5	TGTGCTAGTGGTTTCCAACAGGGTCAAGAGACCCAGTACTTC	CASGFQQGQETQYF
-	TRBV7-6	-	TRBJ2-1	TGTGCCAGCAGCTCTGGGGGCCCGGGCCGCTCCTACAATGAGCAGTTCTTC	CASSSGGPGRSYNEQFF
-	TRBV20-1	-	TRBJ2-7	TGCAGTGCTGAAAATAGAGCAGGAGGGAGCGAGCAGTACTTC	CSAENRAGGSEQYF
-	TRBV2	-	TRBJ1-4	TGTGCCAGCAGTAATCCCGGGGGCGGTGGTGAAAAACTGTTTTTT	CASSNPGGGGEKLFF
-	TRBV7-9	-	TRBJ2-2	TGTGCCAGCAGCCGGGTGGGGGCGGCCACCGGGGAGCTGTTTTTT	CASSRVGAATGELFF
-	TRBV7-9	TRBD1	TRBJ1-4	TGTGCCAGCAGCGCTTCCGGGACAGGGTCTAATGAAAAACTGTTTTTT	CASSASGTGSNEKLFF
-	TRBV5-1	-	TRBJ2-6	TGCGCCAGCAGCTTGTCCCCAATGGGGTCTTGGGCCAACGTCCTGACTTTC	CASSLSPMGSWANVLTF
-	TRBV12-3/TRBV12-4	-	TRBJ2-5	TGTGCCAGCAGTTCATCCAGACAAGAGACCCAGTACTTC	CASSSSRQETQYF
-	TRBV7-9	-	TRBJ1-2	TGTGCCAGCAGCTCCCCTACAGGCCCTCGCTATGGCTACACCTTC	CASSSPTGPRYGYTF
-	TRBV7-2	-	TRBJ2-7	TGTGCCAGCAGCTGGAGATTGGACGAGCAGTACTTC	CASSWRLDEQYF
few	TRBV27	TRBD1	TRBJ1-5	TGTGCCAGCAGTTTAGGTGGACAGGGCAATCAGCCCCAGCATTTT	CASSLGGQGNQPQHF
-	TRBV6-4	-	TRBJ2-6	TGTGCCAGCAGTGCGGGGGCTGGGGCCAACGTCCTGACTTTC	CASSAGAGANVLTF
-	TRBV27	-	TRBJ2-7	TGTGCCAGCAGTTTCCTAGACAGATCCTACGAGCAGTACTTC	CASSFLDRSYEQYF